Shown below are 30 T cell receptor beta chains from a single sample sequenced in a study of blood T cell repertoires in COVID-19. The data were produced by immunoSEQ multiplex PCR, yet TCRdb's version contains in-frame clones alone and is incomplete. This sample yields 68,000 or so clones, of which around four fifths are seen a single time; 35% to 45% belongs to the top ten. Sequencing input: peripheral blood. All receptors derive from a human donor in a cohort sampled during active COVID-19.

The chain combines TRBV7-8 with TRBJ1-3, with D unclear. Germline V gives CDR1 SGHVS, CDR2 FQNEAQ. V dropped 2 bases and J dropped 4 bases, with 12 bases sitting between them. This CDR3 region has 15 residues. CDR3 amino acids: CASSLRGQAGNTIYF. The CDR3 DNA reads TGTGCCAGCAGCTTAAGAGGGCAGGCCGGAAACACCATATATTTT.

V usage is TRBV13 and J usage is TRBJ1-1; TRBD1 matches at 7 bases. This CDR3 is 12 amino acids long. The V gene's germline CDR1 is PRHDT and CDR2 FYEKMQ (reference sequence). V dropped 3 bases and J dropped 9; count of bases not matched to a gene: 4. The DNA of the CDR3 is TGTGCCAGCAGCTTCGGACAGGTGAAAGCTTTCTTT. Residues: CASSFGQVKAFF. Full variable domain (rest looked up from reference TRBV13 and TRBJ1-1): AAGVIQSPRHLIKEKRETATLKCYPIPRHDTVYWYQQGPGQDPQFLISFYEKMQSDKGSIPDRFSAQQFSDYHSELNMSSLELGDSALYFCASSFGQVKAFFGQGTRLTVV.

J is TRBJ2-5 and V is TRBV5-1, with D unresolved. Germline CDR1 SGHRS, CDR2 YFSETQ. Deletions cut 0 bases from V and 4 bases from J, with 13 bases between. CDR3 length: 15 amino acids. For the CDR3, the DNA is TGCGCCAGCAGCTTGGCCGCAGGTTTAAGAGAGACCCAGTACTTC. Encoded protein: CASSLAAGLRETQYF.

The CDR3: CASSQGTSEGETQYF. The CDR3 DNA is TGTGCCAGCAGCCAAGGGACTAGCGAGGGGGAGACCCAGTACTTC. V gene TRBV4-2 combines with J gene TRBJ2-5; 9 bases map to TRBD2. J gave up 5 bases and V 1 base, and 5 bases lay outside the gene matches. The CDR3 totals 15 residues. Germline V CDR1 and CDR2: LGHNA, YNFKEQ.

The V call is TRBV19, the J call TRBJ2-7, with 7 positions matching TRBD1. With 3 bases clipped from V and 0 bases from J, the junction kept 5 bases outside the gene matches. CDR1 is LNHDA and CDR2 is SQIVND in the germline V gene (reference sequence). The CDR3 runs to 15 residues. The CDR3 DNA is TGTGCCAGTAGTATTTTGGCAGGGGGCTCCTACGAGCAGTACTTC. Translating gives CASSILAGGSYEQYF.

This clone has just a few counts. The chain employs TRBV15 and TRBJ1-2, with 7 bases aligning to TRBD1. After removal of 8 bases from V and 5 bases from J, the junction contained 8 bases not matched to a gene. The CDR3 runs 13 residues. Germline V lookup: CDR1 LNHNV, CDR2 YYDKDF (reference sequence). CDR3: CATARGTEYGYTF. The CDR3 DNA is TGTGCCACCGCTCGTGGGACAGAGTATGGCTACACCTTC.

The rearrangement links TRBV30 to TRBJ1-1; D gene ambiguous. CDR3 size: 13 residues. Germline loops: CDR1 GTSNPN, CDR2 SVGIG (reference sequence). Trimming left V 4 bases short and J 1 base short, with 10 bases between. DNA for the CDR3: TGTGCCTGGACCAGAAACAGGAACACTGAAGCTTTCTTT. Translating gives CAWTRNRNTEAFF. The full variable domain, completed using reference TRBV30 and TRBJ1-1, is SQTIHQWPATLVQPVGSPLSLECTVEGTSNPNLYWYRQAAGRGLQLLFYSVGIGQISSEVPQNLSASRPQDRQFILSSKKLLLSDSGFYLCAWTRNRNTEAFFGQGTRLTVV.

The genes are TRBV19 and TRBJ2-3; D remains unclear. Germline V lookup: CDR1 LNHDA, CDR2 SQIVND (reference sequence). V was clipped by 6 bases and J by 6 bases, with 10 bases between them. The CDR3 length is 12 residues. The CDR3 bases are TGTGCCAGTAGCCTAGACTTGGATACGCAGTATTTT. Protein product: CASSLDLDTQYF.

This sequence joins TRBV4-3 and TRBJ1-2; a weak D match, TRBD1 (6 bases). The ends were cut back, 0 bases at V and 0 bases at J, with 20 bases in the middle. Per germline, CDR1 LGHNA and CDR2 YSLEER. The CDR3 totals 19 residues. CDR3 loop: CASSQEIIDDRTTNYGYTF. CDR3 sequence (DNA): TGCGCCAGCAGCCAAGAAATAATCGACGACAGGACCACTAACTATGGCTACACCTTC.

This clone was counted between two and nine times. The chain recombines TRBV5-1 with TRBJ2-5, with 10 bases matching TRBD2. Germline CDR1 reads SGHRS; CDR2 reads YFSETQ. Trimming removed 6 bases from V and 4 bases from J; junction bases left unmatched: 15. The length of the CDR3 is 17 residues. The CDR3 nucleotides read TGCGCCAGCAACCCTATTCGAGCGGGGGGGCCAGGAGAGACCCAGTACTTC. Translation: CASNPIRAGGPGETQYF.

This chain links TRBV5-5 with TRBJ1-5; a weak D match, TRBD1 (6 bases). CDR1 and CDR2 (germline): SGHKS, YYEKEE (reference sequence). V gave up 6 bases and J gave up 4 bases, with 17 bases separating them. The CDR3 consists of 15 residues. CDR3 amino acids: CASNGGWQGNQPQHF. The CDR3 nucleotides read TGTGCCAGCAACGGCGGGTGGCAGGGGAATCAGCCCCAGCATTTT.

J is TRBJ2-1 and V is TRBV27, with 7 bases matching TRBD2. Germline V gene data show CDR1 as MNHEY and CDR2 as SMNVEV (reference sequence). This CDR3 region has 14 residues. The trim removed 4 bases at V and 3 bases at J, leaving 3 bases unmatched. This CDR3 is CASSSGGIYNEQFF. CDR3 nucleotide sequence: TGTGCCAGCAGTTCCGGGGGGATCTACAATGAGCAGTTCTTC.

This clone came up once. For the CDR3, the DNA is TGTGCCACCGAGGGTGGCACAGATACGCAGTATTTT. Translating gives CATEGGTDTQYF. The chain joins TRBV19 to TRBJ2-3, with TRBD2 as a possible D gene (5 bases). Germline values: CDR1 LNHDA, CDR2 SQIVND (reference sequence). Trimming removed 10 bases at V and 1 base at J, with 9 bases between. CDR3 length: 12 residues.

The V gene is TRBV5-3, the J gene TRBJ1-4; D may be TRBD1 (5 bases). TRBV5-3 is sorted into the ORF group, with uncertain function. Deletions cut 3 bases from V and 7 bases from J, with 10 bases between. The CDR3 runs 13 residues. This CDR3 reads CARSSGRIEKLFF. DNA for the CDR3: TGTGCCAGAAGCTCAGGGCGTATTGAAAAACTGTTTTTT.

The rearrangement uses TRBV5-1 and TRBJ2-1, with D tentatively TRBD2 (6 bases). V dropped 4 bases and J dropped 7 bases, with 12 bases sitting between them. CDR3 length: 13 amino acids. The germline V gene encodes CDR1 SGHRS and CDR2 YFSETQ. CDR3 region: CASSRDSGNEQFF. The CDR3 coding sequence is TGCGCCAGCAGCCGGGACTCCGGAAATGAGCAGTTCTTC. Based on the CDR3 plus reference TRBV5-1 and TRBJ2-1, the full variable domain is KAGVTQTPRYLIKTRGQQVTLSCSPISGHRSVSWYQQTPGQGLQFLFEYFSETQRNKGNFPGRFSGRQFSNSRSEMNVSTLELGDSALYLCASSRDSGNEQFFGPGTRLTVL.

V and J are TRBV6-5 and TRBJ1-1; the match to TRBD1 covers 7 bases. From germline, CDR1 is MNHEY and CDR2 SVGAGI. Trimming took 2 bases from V and 1 from J; bases not matched to a gene: 4. The CDR3 length is 15 residues. The CDR3 sequence: CASSYRGGWNTEAFF. CDR3 DNA: TGTGCCAGCAGTTACCGAGGGGGCTGGAACACTGAAGCTTTCTTT.

This clone was recorded a few times. The CDR3 loop reads CASSLSAGALEQYF. CDR3 DNA sequence: TGTGCCAGCAGCCTGTCAGCGGGGGCCTTAGAGCAGTACTTC. The rearrangement uses TRBV7-9 and TRBJ2-7, with 8 bases matching TRBD2. Germline loops: CDR1 SEHNR, CDR2 FQNEAQ (reference sequence). This CDR3 has 14 amino acids. J was trimmed by 7 bases and V by 5 bases; bases with no gene match: 10.

V is TRBV5-1 and J is TRBJ1-1; maybe TRBD1 (6 bases). The CDR3 contains 15 residues. V lost 4 bases and J 1 base, leaving 14 bases between the germline ends. Germline values: CDR1 SGHRS, CDR2 YFSETQ. CDR3 coding DNA: TGCGCCAGCAGCCCGTTGACAGGCCAGAACACTGAAGCTTTCTTT. Translating it yields CASSPLTGQNTEAFF.

The chain has TRBV30 and TRBJ1-1; D perhaps matches TRBD1 (5 bases). From germline, CDR1 is GTSNPN and CDR2 SVGIG (reference sequence). Between the trimmed V and J ends, which lost 1 base and 10 bases, there was a span of 19 bases. CDR3 length: 14 amino acids. CDR3 nucleotide sequence: TGTGCCTGGAGTGGAAGTTCCACCGTTCAGGGAGCTTTCTTT. As protein: CAWSGSSTVQGAFF.

This chain links TRBV7-2 with TRBJ2-1, with D perhaps TRBD2 (7 bases). The CDR3 totals 16 residues. CDR1 SGHTA and CDR2 FQGNSA come from the germline V gene. Trimming removed 5 bases from V and 2 bases from J, with 16 bases in between. CDR3 in DNA: TGTGCCAGCAGCCTAGAGGGGGGGGTACCCTACAATGAGCAGTTCTTC. Encoded protein: CASSLEGGVPYNEQFF.

The chain has TRBV7-2 and TRBJ1-6; D is unclear. Germline V gives CDR1 SGHTA, CDR2 FQGNSA. The CDR3 runs to 17 residues. The V and J ends lost 1 base and 10 bases respectively, with 20 bases between them. The CDR3 region is CASSLEVGGIPLSPLHF. CDR3 in DNA: TGTGCCAGCAGCTTAGAGGTAGGAGGGATTCCCCTCTCACCCCTCCACTTT.

This sequence joins TRBV3-1 (or the pseudogene TRBV3-2) and TRBJ1-1; 7 bases agree with TRBD1. This CDR3 spans 15 amino acids. The junction had 5 bases not matched to a gene; V was cut back by 3 bases and J by 1 base. In germline, CDR1 is LGHDT, CDR2 YNNKEL (reference sequence). The CDR3 loop reads CASSQLTGRNTEAFF. DNA of the CDR3: TGTGCCAGCAGCCAGCTGACAGGGAGGAACACTGAAGCTTTCTTT.

This clone was recorded a few times. CDR3 coding DNA: TGTGCCAGTAGTATAAGGCAGGGGGCTCTTTATCAGCCCCAGCATTTT. It codes for CASSIRQGALYQPQHF. This chain links TRBV19 with TRBJ1-5; 8 bases align to TRBD1. The CDR3 contains 16 residues. The germline CDR1 and CDR2 sequences are LNHDA and SQIVND (reference sequence). Trimming took 2 bases from V and 5 from J; bases not matched to a gene: 8.

The V call is TRBV15, the J call TRBJ2-1; 7 bases line up with TRBD2. The V gene end was trimmed by 0 bases and the J gene end by 14 bases; junction bases not matched to a gene: 7. CDR1 is LNHNV and CDR2 is YYDKDF in the germline V gene (reference sequence). The CDR3 contains 13 residues. In DNA form, the CDR3 reads TGTGCCACCAGCAGAGATGCGACTAGCCGGGAGTTCTTC. It translates to CATSRDATSREFF.

This clone was seen only a few times. This sequence joins TRBV4-1 and TRBJ2-1, with a possible D match to TRBD2 (6 bases). The CDR3 contains 16 residues. CDR1 and CDR2 (germline): MGHRA, YSYEKL. V lost 0 bases to trimming and J lost 0 bases, with 9 bases between them. CDR3 in amino acids: CASSQDPGGSYNEQFF. DNA for the CDR3: TGCGCCAGCAGCCAAGATCCCGGGGGCTCCTACAATGAGCAGTTCTTC.

The rearrangement uses TRBV28 and TRBJ1-1; no clear D. V was clipped by 7 bases and J by 10 bases, with 19 bases between them. The germline V gene encodes CDR1 MDHEN and CDR2 SYDVKM. This CDR3 region has 13 residues. CDR3 bases: TGTGCCAGCACCTTCGGCGGAACGAGGAGAGCTTTCTTT. It translates to CASTFGGTRRAFF.

The count of this clone is one. This sequence joins TRBV30 and TRBJ1-2; D possibly corresponds to TRBD1 (5 bases). Deletions cut 0 bases from V and 4 bases from J, with 15 bases between. The CDR3 is 15 amino acids. Looked up from germline, CDR1 is GTSNPN and CDR2 is SVGIG (reference sequence). DNA for the CDR3: TGTGCCTGGAGTGTACCCCCCACAGGCATCTATGGCTACACCTTC. Amino acid sequence: CAWSVPPTGIYGYTF.

The gene calls are TRBV5-1 and TRBJ2-1; D is possibly TRBD2 (5 bases). Germline V gives CDR1 SGHRS, CDR2 YFSETQ. CDR3 length equals 13 residues. V was shortened by 0 bases and J by 7 bases, with 8 bases between the two germline ends. DNA of the CDR3: TGCGCCAGCAGCTTGGTTAGGGAGAATGAGCAGTTCTTC. Translating it yields CASSLVRENEQFF.

This clone was counted once. The gene calls are TRBV11-2 and TRBJ1-1, with D possibly being TRBD1 (5 bases). Germline CDR1 SGHAT, CDR2 FQNNGV. This CDR3 spans 16 amino acids. The V and J ends lost 4 bases and 0 bases respectively, with 15 bases between them. CDR3 protein: CASSYGRRGMNTEAFF. DNA for the CDR3: TGTGCCAGCAGCTATGGAAGGAGGGGTATGAACACTGAAGCTTTCTTT.

CDR3: CASVVANSETQYF. The CDR3 DNA reads TGTGCCAGCGTAGTAGCAAACTCGGAGACCCAGTACTTC. The chain is built from TRBV3-1 (or the pseudogene TRBV3-2) and TRBJ2-5; no definite D call. The CDR3 runs to 13 residues. Germline loops: CDR1 LGHDT, CDR2 YNNKEL (reference sequence). With 8 bases removed from V and 5 bases from J, the gap between germline ends came to 15 bases.